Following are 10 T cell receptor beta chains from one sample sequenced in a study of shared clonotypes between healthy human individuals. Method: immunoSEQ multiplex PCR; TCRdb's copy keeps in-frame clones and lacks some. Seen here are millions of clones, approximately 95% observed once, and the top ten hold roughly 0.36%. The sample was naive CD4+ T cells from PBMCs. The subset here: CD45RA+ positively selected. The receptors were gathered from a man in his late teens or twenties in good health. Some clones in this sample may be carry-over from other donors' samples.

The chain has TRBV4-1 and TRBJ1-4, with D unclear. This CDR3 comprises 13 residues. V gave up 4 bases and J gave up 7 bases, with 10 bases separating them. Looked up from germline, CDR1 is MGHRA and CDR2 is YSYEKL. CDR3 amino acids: CASSLVVGEKLFF. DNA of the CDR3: TGCGCCAGCAGCCTCGTTGTCGGTGAAAAACTGTTTTTT.

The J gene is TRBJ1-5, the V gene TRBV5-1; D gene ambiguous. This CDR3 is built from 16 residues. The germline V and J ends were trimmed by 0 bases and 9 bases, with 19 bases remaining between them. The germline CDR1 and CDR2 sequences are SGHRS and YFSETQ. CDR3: CASSLGVDGGLGPQHF. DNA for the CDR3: TGCGCCAGCAGCTTGGGGGTGGACGGAGGCTTGGGGCCCCAGCATTTT.

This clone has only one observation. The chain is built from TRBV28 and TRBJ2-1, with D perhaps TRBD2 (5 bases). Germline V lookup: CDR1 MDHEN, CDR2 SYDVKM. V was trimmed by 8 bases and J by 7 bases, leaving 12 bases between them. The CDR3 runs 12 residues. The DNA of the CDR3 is TGTGCCAGCGAAACTAGGTTAAATGAGCAGTTCTTC. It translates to CASETRLNEQFF.

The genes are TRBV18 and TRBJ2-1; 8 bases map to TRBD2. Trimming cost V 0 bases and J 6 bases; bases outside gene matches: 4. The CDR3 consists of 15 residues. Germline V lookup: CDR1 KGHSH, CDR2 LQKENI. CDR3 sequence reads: CASSPPGRAPNEQFF. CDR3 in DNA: TGTGCCAGCTCACCACCCGGGAGGGCTCCCAATGAGCAGTTCTTC.

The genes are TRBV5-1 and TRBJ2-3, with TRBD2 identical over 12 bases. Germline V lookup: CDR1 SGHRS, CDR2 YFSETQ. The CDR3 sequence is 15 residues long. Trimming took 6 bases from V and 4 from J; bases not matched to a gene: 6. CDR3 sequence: CASTISSGRADTQYF. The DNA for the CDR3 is TGCGCCAGCACCATCTCTAGCGGGAGGGCAGATACGCAGTATTTT.

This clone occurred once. DNA for the CDR3: TGCGCCAGCAGCTTGGGGGGGGCCCCGTTTCTCTATGGCTACACCTTC. Protein: CASSLGGAPFLYGYTF. The chain couples TRBV5-1 to TRBJ1-2; possible D gene TRBD1, 6 bases. The CDR3 loop spans 16 amino acids. Germline CDR1 is SGHRS and CDR2 is YFSETQ. Trimming pared 0 bases from V and 4 bases from J, leaving 16 bases between.

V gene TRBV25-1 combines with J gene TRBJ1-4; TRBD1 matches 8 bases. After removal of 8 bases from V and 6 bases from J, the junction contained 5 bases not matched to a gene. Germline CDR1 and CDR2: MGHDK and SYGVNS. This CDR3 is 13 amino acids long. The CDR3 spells CASFDRGDEKLFF. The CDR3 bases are TGTGCCAGCTTCGACAGGGGAGATGAAAAACTGTTTTTT.

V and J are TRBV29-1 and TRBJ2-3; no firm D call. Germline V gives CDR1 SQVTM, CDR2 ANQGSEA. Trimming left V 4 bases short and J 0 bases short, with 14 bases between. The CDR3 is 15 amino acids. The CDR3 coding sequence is TGCAGCGTTGGACGCAGCTTCCTTAGCACAGATACGCAGTATTTT. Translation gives CSVGRSFLSTDTQYF.

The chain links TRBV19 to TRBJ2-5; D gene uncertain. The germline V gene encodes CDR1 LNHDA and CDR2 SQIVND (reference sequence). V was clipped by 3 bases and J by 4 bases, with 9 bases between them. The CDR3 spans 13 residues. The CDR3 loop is CASSMSGPETQYF. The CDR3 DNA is TGTGCCAGTAGTATGTCCGGGCCAGAGACCCAGTACTTC. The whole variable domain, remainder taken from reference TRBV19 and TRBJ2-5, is DGGITQSPKYLFRKEGQNVTLSCEQNLNHDAMYWYRQDPGQGLRLIYYSQIVNDFQKGDIAEGYSVSREKKESFPLTVTSAQKNPTAFYLCASSMSGPETQYFGPGTRLLVL.

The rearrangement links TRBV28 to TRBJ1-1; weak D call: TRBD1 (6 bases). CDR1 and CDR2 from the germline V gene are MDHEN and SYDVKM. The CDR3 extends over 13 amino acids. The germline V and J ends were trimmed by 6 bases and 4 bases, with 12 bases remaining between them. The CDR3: CASRVTGPTEAFF. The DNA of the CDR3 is TGTGCCAGCAGGGTAACAGGGCCCACTGAAGCTTTCTTT.